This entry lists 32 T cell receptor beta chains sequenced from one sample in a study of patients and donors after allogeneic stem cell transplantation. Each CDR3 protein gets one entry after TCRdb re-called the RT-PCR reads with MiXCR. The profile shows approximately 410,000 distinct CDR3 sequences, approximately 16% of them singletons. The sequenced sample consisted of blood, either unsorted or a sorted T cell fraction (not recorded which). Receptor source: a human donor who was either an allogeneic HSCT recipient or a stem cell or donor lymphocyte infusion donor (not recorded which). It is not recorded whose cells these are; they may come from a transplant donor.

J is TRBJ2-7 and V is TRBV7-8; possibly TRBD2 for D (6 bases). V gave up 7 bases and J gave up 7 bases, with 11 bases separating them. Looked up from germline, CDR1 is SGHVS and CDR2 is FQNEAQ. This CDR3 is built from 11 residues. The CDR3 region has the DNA TGTGCCAGCACTAGCGCCGGGGAGCAGTACTTC. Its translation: CASTSAGEQYF. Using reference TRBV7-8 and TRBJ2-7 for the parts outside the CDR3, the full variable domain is GAGVSQSPRYKVAKRGQDVALRCDPISGHVSLFWYQQALGQGPEFLTYFQNEAQLDKSGLPSDRFFAERPEGSVSTLKIQRTQQEDSAVYLCASTSAGEQYFGPGTRLTVT.

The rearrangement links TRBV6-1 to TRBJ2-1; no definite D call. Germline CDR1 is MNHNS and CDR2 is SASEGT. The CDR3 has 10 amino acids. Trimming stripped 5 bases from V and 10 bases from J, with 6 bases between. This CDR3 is CASSLREQFF. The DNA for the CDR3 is TGTGCCAGCAGTCTTAGGGAGCAGTTCTTC.

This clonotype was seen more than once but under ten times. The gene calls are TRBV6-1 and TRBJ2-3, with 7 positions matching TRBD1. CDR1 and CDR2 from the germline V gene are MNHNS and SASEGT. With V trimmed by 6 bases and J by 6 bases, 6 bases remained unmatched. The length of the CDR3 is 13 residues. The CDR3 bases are TGTGCCAGCAGGAACAGGGGAACGGATACGCAGTATTTT. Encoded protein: CASRNRGTDTQYF.

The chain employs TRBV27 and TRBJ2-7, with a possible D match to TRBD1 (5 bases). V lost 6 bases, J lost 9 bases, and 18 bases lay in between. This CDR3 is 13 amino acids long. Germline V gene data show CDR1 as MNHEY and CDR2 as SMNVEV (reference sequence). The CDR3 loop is CASSPGQGGRQYF. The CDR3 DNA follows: TGTGCCAGCAGCCCTGGCCAGGGTGGAAGGCAGTACTTC.

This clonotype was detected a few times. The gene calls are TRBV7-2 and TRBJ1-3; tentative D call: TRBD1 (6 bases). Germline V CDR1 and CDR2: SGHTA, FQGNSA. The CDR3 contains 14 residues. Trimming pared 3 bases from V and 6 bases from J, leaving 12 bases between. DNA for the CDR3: TGTGCCAGCAGCTTGGCAGGGGTGCAAAACACCATATATTTT. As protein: CASSLAGVQNTIYF. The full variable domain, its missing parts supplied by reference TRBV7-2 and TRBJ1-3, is GAGVSQSPSNKVTEKGKDVELRCDPISGHTALYWYRQSLGQGLEFLIYFQGNSAPDKSGLPSDRFSAERTGGSVSTLTIQRTQQEDSAVYLCASSLAGVQNTIYFGEGSWLTVV.

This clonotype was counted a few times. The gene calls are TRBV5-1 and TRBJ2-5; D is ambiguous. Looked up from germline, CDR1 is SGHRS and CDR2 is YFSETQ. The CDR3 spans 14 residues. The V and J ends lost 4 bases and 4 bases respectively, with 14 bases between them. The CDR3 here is CASSPTQNGETQYF. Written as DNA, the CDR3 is TGCGCCAGCAGCCCAACTCAGAATGGAGAGACCCAGTACTTC. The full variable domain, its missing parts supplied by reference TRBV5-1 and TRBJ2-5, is KAGVTQTPRYLIKTRGQQVTLSCSPISGHRSVSWYQQTPGQGLQFLFEYFSETQRNKGNFPGRFSGRQFSNSRSEMNVSTLELGDSALYLCASSPTQNGETQYFGPGTRLLVL.

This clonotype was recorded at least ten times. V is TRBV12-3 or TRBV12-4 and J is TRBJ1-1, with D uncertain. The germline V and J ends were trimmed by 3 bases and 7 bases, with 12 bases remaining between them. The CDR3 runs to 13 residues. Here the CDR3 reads CASSLTAGSEAFF. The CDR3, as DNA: TGTGCCAGCAGTTTGACGGCAGGCAGTGAAGCTTTCTTT.

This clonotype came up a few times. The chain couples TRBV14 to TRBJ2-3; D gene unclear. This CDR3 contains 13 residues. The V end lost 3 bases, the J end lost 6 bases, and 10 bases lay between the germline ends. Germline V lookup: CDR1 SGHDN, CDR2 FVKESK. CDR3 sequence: CASSHVPKDTQYF. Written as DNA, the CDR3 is TGTGCCAGCAGCCATGTACCCAAGGATACGCAGTATTTT. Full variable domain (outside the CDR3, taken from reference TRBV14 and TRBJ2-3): EAGVTQFPSHSVIEKGQTVTLRCDPISGHDNLYWYRRVMGKEIKFLLHFVKESKQDESGMPNNRFLAERTGGTYSTLKVQPAELEDSGVYFCASSHVPKDTQYFGPGTRLTVL.

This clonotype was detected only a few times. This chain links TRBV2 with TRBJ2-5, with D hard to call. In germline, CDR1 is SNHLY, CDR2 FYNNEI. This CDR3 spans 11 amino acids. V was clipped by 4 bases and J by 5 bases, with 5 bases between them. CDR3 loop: CASSVVETQYF. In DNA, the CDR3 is TGTGCCAGCAGTGTAGTTGAGACCCAGTACTTC.

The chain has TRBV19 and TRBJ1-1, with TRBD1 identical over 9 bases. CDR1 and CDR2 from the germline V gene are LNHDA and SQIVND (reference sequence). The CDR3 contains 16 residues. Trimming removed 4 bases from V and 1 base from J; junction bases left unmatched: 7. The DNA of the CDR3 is TGTGCCAGTAGTAAGGGACAGGGCCGGAGGAACACTGAAGCTTTCTTT. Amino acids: CASSKGQGRRNTEAFF.

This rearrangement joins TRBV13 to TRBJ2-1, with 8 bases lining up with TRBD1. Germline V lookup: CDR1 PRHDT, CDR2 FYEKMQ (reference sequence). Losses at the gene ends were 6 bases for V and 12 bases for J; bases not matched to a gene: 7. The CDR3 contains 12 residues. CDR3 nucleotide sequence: TGTGCCAGCAGTTCCGACAGGGGCTGGCAGTTCTTC. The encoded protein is CASSSDRGWQFF.

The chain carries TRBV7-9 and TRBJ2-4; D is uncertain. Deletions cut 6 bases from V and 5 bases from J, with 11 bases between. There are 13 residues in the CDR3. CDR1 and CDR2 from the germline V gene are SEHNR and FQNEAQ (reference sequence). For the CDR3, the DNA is TGTGCCAGCAGTACGCTCATGGAAAACATTCAGTACTTC. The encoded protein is CASSTLMENIQYF.

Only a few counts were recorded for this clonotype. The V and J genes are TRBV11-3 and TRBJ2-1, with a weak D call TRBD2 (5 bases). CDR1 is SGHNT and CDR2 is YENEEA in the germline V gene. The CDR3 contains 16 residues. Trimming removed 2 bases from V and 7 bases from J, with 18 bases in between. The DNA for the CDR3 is TGTGCCAGCAGCTTAAAGGTCAGGTGGGAGAGGAATGAGCAGTTCTTC. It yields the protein CASSLKVRWERNEQFF. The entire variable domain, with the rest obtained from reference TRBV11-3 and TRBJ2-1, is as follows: EAGVVQSPRYKIIEKKQPVAFWCNPISGHNTLYWYLQNLGQGPELLIRYENEEAVDDSQLPKDRFSAERLKGVDSTLKIQPAELGDSAVYLCASSLKVRWERNEQFFGPGTRLTVL.

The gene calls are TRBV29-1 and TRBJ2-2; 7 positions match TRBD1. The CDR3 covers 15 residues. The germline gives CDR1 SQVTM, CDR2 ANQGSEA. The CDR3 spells CGALHQTGWTGELFF. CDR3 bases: TGCGGAGCGTTACACCAGACAGGGTGGACCGGGGAGCTGTTTTTT.

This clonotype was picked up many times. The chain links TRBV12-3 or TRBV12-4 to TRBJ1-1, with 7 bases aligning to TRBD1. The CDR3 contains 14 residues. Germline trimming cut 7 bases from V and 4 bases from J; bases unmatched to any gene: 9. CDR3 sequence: CASIETGVGTEAFF. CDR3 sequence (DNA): TGTGCCAGCATCGAAACAGGGGTGGGCACTGAAGCTTTCTTT.

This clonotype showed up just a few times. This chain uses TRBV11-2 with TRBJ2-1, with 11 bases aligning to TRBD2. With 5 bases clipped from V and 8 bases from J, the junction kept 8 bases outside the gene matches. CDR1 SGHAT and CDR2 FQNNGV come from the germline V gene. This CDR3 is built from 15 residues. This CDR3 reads CASSVGRLAGHEQFF. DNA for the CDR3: TGTGCCAGCAGCGTGGGCCGACTAGCGGGGCATGAGCAGTTCTTC.

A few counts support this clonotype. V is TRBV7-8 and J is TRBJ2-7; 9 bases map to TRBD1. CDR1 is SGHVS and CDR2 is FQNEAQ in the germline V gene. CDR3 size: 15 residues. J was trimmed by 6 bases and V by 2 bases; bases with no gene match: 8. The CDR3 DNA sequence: TGTGCCAGCAGCTTATTTACAGGGGGCCATGGCGAGCAGTACTTC. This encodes CASSLFTGGHGEQYF.

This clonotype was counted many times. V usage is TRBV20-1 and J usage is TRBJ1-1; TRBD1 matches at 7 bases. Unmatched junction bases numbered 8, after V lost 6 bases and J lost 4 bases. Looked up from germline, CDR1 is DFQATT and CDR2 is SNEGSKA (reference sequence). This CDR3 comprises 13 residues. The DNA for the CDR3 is TGCAGTGCAGCGACAGGGTATGGCACTGAAGCTTTCTTT. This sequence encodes CSAATGYGTEAFF.

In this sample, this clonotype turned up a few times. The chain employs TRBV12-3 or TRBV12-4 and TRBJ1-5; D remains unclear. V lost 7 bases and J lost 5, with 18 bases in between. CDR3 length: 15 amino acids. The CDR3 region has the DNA TGTGCCAGCACCACCTCAAATCCGGAGGATCAGCCCCAGCATTTT. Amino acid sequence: CASTTSNPEDQPQHF.

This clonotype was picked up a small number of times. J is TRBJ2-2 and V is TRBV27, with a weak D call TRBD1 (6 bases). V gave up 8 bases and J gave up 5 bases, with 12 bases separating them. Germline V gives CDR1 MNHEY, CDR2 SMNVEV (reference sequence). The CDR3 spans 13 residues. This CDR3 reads CASGEGGTGELFF. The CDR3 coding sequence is TGTGCCAGCGGGGAAGGGGGTACCGGGGAGCTGTTTTTT.

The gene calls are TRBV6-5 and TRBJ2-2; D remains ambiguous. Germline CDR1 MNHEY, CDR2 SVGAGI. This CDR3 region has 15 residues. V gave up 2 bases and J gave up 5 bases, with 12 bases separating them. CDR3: CASSYEGRETGELFF. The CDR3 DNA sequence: TGTGCCAGCAGTTACGAAGGCAGAGAAACCGGGGAGCTGTTTTTT.

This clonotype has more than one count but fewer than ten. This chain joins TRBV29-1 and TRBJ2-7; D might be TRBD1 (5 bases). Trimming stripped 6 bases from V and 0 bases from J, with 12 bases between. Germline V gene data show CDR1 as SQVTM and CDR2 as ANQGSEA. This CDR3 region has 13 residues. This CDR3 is CSVDSGPSYEQYF. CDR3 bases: TGCAGCGTAGACTCAGGGCCCTCCTACGAGCAGTACTTC.

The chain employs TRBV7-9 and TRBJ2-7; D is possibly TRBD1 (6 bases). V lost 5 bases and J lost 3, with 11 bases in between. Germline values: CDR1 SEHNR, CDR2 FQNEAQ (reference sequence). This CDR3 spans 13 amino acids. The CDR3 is CASSITGNYEQYF. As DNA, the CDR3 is TGTGCCAGCAGCATAACAGGGAACTACGAGCAGTACTTC.

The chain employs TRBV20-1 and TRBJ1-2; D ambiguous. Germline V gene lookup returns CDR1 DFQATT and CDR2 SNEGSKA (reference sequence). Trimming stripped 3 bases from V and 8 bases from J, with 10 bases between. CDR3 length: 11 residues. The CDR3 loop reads CSARVSRGYTF. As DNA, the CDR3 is TGCAGTGCTAGGGTATCTCGGGGCTACACCTTC.

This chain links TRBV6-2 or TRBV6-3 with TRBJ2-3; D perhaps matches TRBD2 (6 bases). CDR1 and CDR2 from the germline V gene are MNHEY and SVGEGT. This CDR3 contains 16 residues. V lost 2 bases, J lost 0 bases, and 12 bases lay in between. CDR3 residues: CASSYVAGTSTDTQYF. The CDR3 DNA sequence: TGTGCCAGCAGTTACGTCGCGGGGACTAGCACAGATACGCAGTATTTT.

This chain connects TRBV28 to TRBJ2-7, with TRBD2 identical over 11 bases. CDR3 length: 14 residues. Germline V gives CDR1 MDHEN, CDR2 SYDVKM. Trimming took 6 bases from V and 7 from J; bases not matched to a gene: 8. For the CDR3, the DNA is TGTGCCAGCAGGACTCTAGCGGGAGGACGGGAGCAGTACTTC. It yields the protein CASRTLAGGREQYF. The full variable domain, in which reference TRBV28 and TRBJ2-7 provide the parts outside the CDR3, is DVKVTQSSRYLVKRTGEKVFLECVQDMDHENMFWYRQDPGLGLRLIYFSYDVKMKEKGDIPEGYSVSREKKERFSLILESASTNQTSMYLCASRTLAGGREQYFGPGTRLTVT.

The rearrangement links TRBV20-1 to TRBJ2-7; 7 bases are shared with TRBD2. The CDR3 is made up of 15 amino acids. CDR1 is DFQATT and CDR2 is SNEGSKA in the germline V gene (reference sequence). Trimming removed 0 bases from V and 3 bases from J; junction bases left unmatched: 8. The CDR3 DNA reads TGCAGTGCTAGAGATGCGGGGACGGGAGGCTACGAGCAGTACTTC. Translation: CSARDAGTGGYEQYF.

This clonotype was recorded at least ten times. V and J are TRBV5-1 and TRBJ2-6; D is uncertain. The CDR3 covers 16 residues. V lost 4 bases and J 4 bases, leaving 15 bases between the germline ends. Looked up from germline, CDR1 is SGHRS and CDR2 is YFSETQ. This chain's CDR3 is CASSKYPEPGANVLTF. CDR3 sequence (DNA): TGCGCCAGCAGCAAGTACCCCGAGCCCGGGGCCAACGTCCTGACTTTC.

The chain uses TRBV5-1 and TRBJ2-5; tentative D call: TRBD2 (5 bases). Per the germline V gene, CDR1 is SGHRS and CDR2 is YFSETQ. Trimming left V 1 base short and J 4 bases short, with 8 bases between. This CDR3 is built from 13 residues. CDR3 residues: CASSLPGLETQYF. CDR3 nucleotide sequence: TGCGCCAGCAGCTTGCCGGGGTTAGAGACCCAGTACTTC.

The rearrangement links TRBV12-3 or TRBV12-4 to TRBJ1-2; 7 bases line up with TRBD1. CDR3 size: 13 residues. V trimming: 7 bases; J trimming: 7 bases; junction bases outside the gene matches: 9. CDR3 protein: CASTPDRVVGYTF. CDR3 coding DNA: TGTGCCAGCACTCCTGACAGGGTGGTTGGCTACACCTTC.

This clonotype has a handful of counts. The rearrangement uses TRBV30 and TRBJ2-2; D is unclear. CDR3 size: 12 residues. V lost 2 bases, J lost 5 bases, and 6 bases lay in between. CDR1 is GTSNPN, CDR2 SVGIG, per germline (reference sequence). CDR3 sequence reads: CAWSSRTGELFF. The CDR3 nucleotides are TGTGCCTGGAGTTCCCGGACCGGGGAGCTGTTTTTT.

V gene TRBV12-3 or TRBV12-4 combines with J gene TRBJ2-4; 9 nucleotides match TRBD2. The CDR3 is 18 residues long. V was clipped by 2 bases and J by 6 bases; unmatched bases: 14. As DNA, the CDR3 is TGTGCCAGCAGTTTAAATTCGCGGGGCGGGGGGGGAGGAAACATTCAGTACTTC. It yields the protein CASSLNSRGGGGGNIQYF.